The 9 T cell receptor beta chains reported below all come from one sample, sequenced in a study of Tregs in tolerant kidney transplant recipients. TCRdb's table, derived via immunoSEQ multiplex PCR, lists solely in-frame clones and lacks some. The data contain around 66,000 clones, roughly 88% of them singletons. The sample here was Tregs from blood, taken before the transplant. Source of these receptors: a human donor who received a combined kidney and bone marrow transplant.

The rearrangement links TRBV2 to TRBJ1-4, with D hard to call. The CDR3 contains 12 residues. Trimming pared 8 bases from V and 10 bases from J, leaving 14 bases between. CDR1 and CDR2 (germline): SNHLY, FYNNEI. Written as DNA, the CDR3 is TGTGCCAGCGGCACCGAATTGGCAAAACTGTTTTTT. The encoded protein is CASGTELAKLFF.

J is TRBJ2-6 and V is TRBV28; D may correspond to TRBD1 or TRBD2 (5 bases each). CDR1 MDHEN and CDR2 SYDVKM come from the germline V gene. V was shortened by 8 bases and J by 1 base, with 15 bases between the two germline ends. This CDR3 comprises 16 residues. The CDR3 DNA reads TGTGCCAGCGGGACCTACGATAAATCTGGGGCCAACGTCCTGACTTTC. Protein product: CASGTYDKSGANVLTF.

V is TRBV6-6 and J is TRBJ2-2; D perhaps matches TRBD1 (5 bases). Per germline, CDR1 MNHNY and CDR2 SVGAGI (reference sequence). The CDR3 covers 15 residues. V gave up 1 base and J gave up 0 bases, with 6 bases separating them. In nucleotides, the CDR3 is TGTGCCAGCAGTTACTGGACAACGAACACCGGGGAGCTGTTTTTT. This sequence encodes CASSYWTTNTGELFF.

This chain's CDR3 is CASSLGQGTTGELFF. The DNA for the CDR3 is TGTGCCAGCTCACTAGGACAGGGGACCACCGGGGAGCTGTTTTTT. The V call is TRBV18, the J call TRBJ2-2; 9 bases match TRBD1. This CDR3 is 15 amino acids long. Trimming at V came to 4 bases and at J to 4 bases, leaving 4 bases not matched to a gene. Germline V CDR1 and CDR2: KGHSH, LQKENI.

The chain has TRBV5-1 and TRBJ2-1; D is possibly TRBD1 (5 bases). Germline CDR1 and CDR2: SGHRS and YFSETQ. Between the trimmed V and J ends, which lost 2 bases and 8 bases, there was a span of 8 bases. There are 12 residues in the CDR3. CDR3 nucleotide sequence: TGCGCCAGCAGCTTTCAAGGGGATGAGCAGTTCTTC. The encoded protein is CASSFQGDEQFF.

CDR3 DNA sequence: TGTGCCAGCTCAATGGGCGGTAATCAGCCCCAGCATTTT. Residues: CASSMGGNQPQHF. The V gene is TRBV18, the J gene TRBJ1-5; no reliable D call. The CDR3 contains 13 residues. Trimming cost V 5 bases and J 4 bases, with 9 bases left between them. Germline CDR1 and CDR2: KGHSH and LQKENI.

This clone appeared a single time. The V call is TRBV7-2, the J call TRBJ2-7; no reliable D call. The CDR3 totals 13 residues. The V end lost 5 bases, the J end lost 4 bases, and 12 bases lay between the germline ends. CDR1 is SGHTA and CDR2 is FQGNSA in the germline V gene. In DNA form, the CDR3 reads TGTGCCAGCAGCGGAGCTCCCGTTTACGAGCAGTACTTC. It encodes CASSGAPVYEQYF. Variable domain in full (rest from reference TRBV7-2 and TRBJ2-7): GAGVSQSPSNKVTEKGKDVELRCDPISGHTALYWYRQSLGQGLEFLIYFQGNSAPDKSGLPSDRFSAERTGGSVSTLTIQRTQQEDSAVYLCASSGAPVYEQYFGPGTRLTVT.

This chain links TRBV19 with TRBJ1-2; D ambiguous. Germline V lookup: CDR1 LNHDA, CDR2 SQIVND (reference sequence). Trimming took off 9 bases at V and 4 bases at J, with 12 bases between the two ends. The CDR3 has 12 residues. In DNA, the CDR3 is TGTGCCAGCTACTCCAGGTCCTATGGCTACACCTTC. Its protein product is CASYSRSYGYTF.

V is TRBV7-8 and J is TRBJ1-1, with 9 bases fitting TRBD1. In germline, CDR1 is SGHVS, CDR2 FQNEAQ. This CDR3 is built from 16 residues. Losses at the gene ends were 3 bases for V and 8 bases for J; bases not matched to a gene: 13. The CDR3 sequence is CASSLGTGTGTTEAFF. The DNA for the CDR3 is TGTGCCAGCAGCTTGGGGACCGGGACAGGGACTACCGAAGCTTTCTTT.